This TCR beta chain was sequenced in a study of blood T cells in healthy people across ages. Study-level findings and limits: There was no known CMV status for donors, so expanded clonotype changes were possibly confounded.

As for this clonotype: Its antigen is not identified.

The second PCR ran about 6 to 12 cycles with a sample-barcoded 5' primer and J-beta primers. From the 5' RACE reads, TCRdb called clonotypes with MiXCR, one entry per CDR3 protein. The table lists around 790,000 distinct CDR3 sequences, around two fifths of them singletons. The V gene's germline CDR1 is MNHEY and CDR2 SVGAGI. V trimming: 2 bases; J trimming: 2 bases; junction bases outside the gene matches: 5. The CDR3 loop spans 15 amino acids. The J gene is TRBJ2-7, the V gene TRBV6-5; 8 bases are a match to TRBD1. Sequences were obtained from blood. This TCR was sampled from a man aged 60-69 years in good health. The CDR3: CASSYGGQGAYEQYF. CDR3 nucleotide sequence: TGTGCCAGCAGTTACGGCGGACAGGGAGCCTACGAGCAGTACTTC.